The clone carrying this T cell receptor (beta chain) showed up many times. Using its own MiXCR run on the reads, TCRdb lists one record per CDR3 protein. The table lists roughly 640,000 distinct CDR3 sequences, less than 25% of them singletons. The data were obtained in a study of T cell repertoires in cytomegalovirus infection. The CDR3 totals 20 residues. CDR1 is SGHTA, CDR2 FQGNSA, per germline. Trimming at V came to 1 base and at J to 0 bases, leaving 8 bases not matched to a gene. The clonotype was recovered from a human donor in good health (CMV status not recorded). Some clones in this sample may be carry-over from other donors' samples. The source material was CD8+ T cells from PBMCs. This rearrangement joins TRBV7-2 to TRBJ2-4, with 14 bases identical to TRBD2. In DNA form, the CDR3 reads TGTGCCAGCAGCTTAGGACTAGCGGGGGGGTCTAAATCAGCCAAAAACATTCAGTACTTC. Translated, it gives CASSLGLAGGSKSAKNIQYF.